The TCR beta chain described here comes from a study of T cells in Graves' hyperthyroidism and ophthalmopathy. With V trimmed by 5 bases and J by 2 bases, 5 bases remained unmatched. The CDR3 runs 15 residues. Ophthalmopathy cases met thresholds of Clinical Activity Score at least 3, NOSPECS grade at least 4 and duration under 3 months. Reasons for excluding patients were uncontrolled infection, other autoimmune disease, pregnancy or lactation. Clinical symptoms, serum thyroxine, TRAb, thyroid ultrasound and orbital computed tomography established diagnosis. There were TCR beta CDR3 regions amplified from RNA transcripts. The primer set for the first-round RT-PCR of the TCR CDR3 was HTBI. TCRdb independently ran MiXCR on the multiplex PCR reads; one entry per CDR3 protein. The sample consists of 330,000 or so distinct CDR3 sequences, about a sixth of them appearing once. This clonotype was seen at least ten times.

Sequenced material: blood. The V and J genes are TRBV12-3 or TRBV12-4 and TRBJ2-2; 7 nucleotides match TRBD1. The clonotype comes from a woman in her forties with Graves' ophthalmopathy. The CDR3: CASSPTGFNTGELFF. CDR3 DNA: TGTGCCAGCAGTCCGACAGGGTTTAACACCGGGGAGCTGTTTTTT.